The sequence of this T cell receptor beta chain was determined in a study of blood T cell repertoires in COVID-19. The germline V gene has CDR1 MGHDK and CDR2 SYGVNS. The CDR3 has 13 residues. V lost 3 bases and J lost 8; bases outside the gene matches: 3. A Seattle source enrolled patients during active infection and followed them longitudinally. In the original workflow: Using reference gene primer amplification, nucleated cell counts were estimated. TCRdb's table, derived via immunoSEQ multiplex PCR, lists solely in-frame clones and lacks some. From that table come the V and J calls and clone size; the DNA was used to work out D and trimming. The sample has about 160,000 clones; roughly 89% are singletons.

This receptor was obtained from a woman between 65 and 79 years old with COVID-19, enrolled during active disease. J is TRBJ1-2 and V is TRBV25-1; TRBD1 aligns across 10 bases. The sample was peripheral blood. For the CDR3, the DNA is TGTGCCAGCAGTGACGGGACAGGGGTCGGCTACACCTTC. Translating gives CASSDGTGVGYTF.